This T cell receptor beta chain was obtained from a study of blood T cell repertoires in COVID-19. Turning to the study itself: Acute and convalescent COVID-19 specimens originated in the United States, Italy and Spain.

The table lists this clone with a count of one. As handled by the study authors: Estimation of nucleated cell counts relied on the amplification of reference gene primers. Only in-frame clones appear in the TCRdb table, and some are missing; sequencing was by immunoSEQ multiplex PCR. V, J and clone size derive from that table, while D and trimming were established from the DNA sequence. The sample holds some 400,000 clones; around 89% are singletons and the top ten take about 6.8%. CDR3 size: 13 residues. V was shortened by 11 bases and J by 0 bases, with 13 bases between the two germline ends. Germline V gene data show CDR1 as ENHRY and CDR2 as SYGVKD.

The chain carries TRBV10-3 and TRBJ1-1, with D maybe TRBD1 (5 bases). Sequencing was done on a sample of peripheral blood. This TCR came from a man younger than 30 with active or convalescent COVID-19. This CDR3 is CAGGASLNTEAFF. Written as DNA, the CDR3 is TGTGCCGGCGGGGCCAGTCTGAACACTGAAGCTTTCTTT.